Described below is a single T cell receptor (beta chain) sequence and its context. The target of this receptor is not known. No much larger clone is present one base from it, and per-base qualities are unavailable. The sample comes from a study of cytomegalovirus exposure and HLA in healthy donors (dated by TCRdb to the late 2010s). Some background on the complete study: According to an earlier analysis of 587 of the donors, about 179 million T cells yielded some 110 million unique TCR beta sequences and around 280 Gb of sequence data. An early release covering approximately 600 HLA-typed donors comprised about 290 gigabases of sequencing data and roughly 85 million unique TCR sequences. Of the 398 genotyped donors, approximately 80% fell in the genetic ancestry cluster associated with self-reported Caucasian donors. The study was designed to test whether signatures of past pathogen exposure could be identified by cataloging public T cell receptors. Using immunosequencing, the study profiled T cell repertoires from about 610 subjects and related those repertoires to cytomegalovirus serostatus. A separate validation cohort of more than 100 different subjects was used in addition to the approximately 640-subject first cohort. High-throughput TCR immunosequencing, statistical association of individual TCRs with disease status, and machine learning were combined to predict cytomegalovirus infection status. In a later analysis, previously published TCR beta repertoires from 550 to 700 donors were re-analyzed and high-resolution HLA genotyping was added so that TCR occurrence patterns could be studied. In the later analysis, no new phenotypic data were used to find candidate immune exposures; instead, reliance was placed on TCR beta sequences and their occurrence across donors. To decide whether each TCR beta V gene segment behaved as functional or pseudogenic, an earlier analysis of approximately 590 of the donors relied on high-throughput TCR beta sequencing. Donor age, sex, ethnicity and CMV serostatus were collected together with the repertoire data. In a later genetic analysis, genome-wide SNP genotypes for about 65% of the roughly 670 donors were used, and that subset was treated as a discovery cohort. Every discovery cohort repertoire had been produced on one sequencing platform. Class I and class II HLA loci were covered by the typing at four-digit resolution. The number of typed donors differed by locus: about 620-640 for A, B, C, DRB1 and DQB1; 522 for DQA1; 606 for DPA1; and roughly 450 for DPB1. Because of strong linkage in the cohort, roughly five DR-DQ haplotypes were treated as single units for association and clustering. Among roughly 370 genotyped donors of the cohort, an average of approximately 240,000 unique TCR beta nucleotide sequences were sequenced per donor, roughly 20% of them non-productive. Results the study describes overall, beyond this receptor: In a later analysis, HLA-associated TCR beta chains were found to be more clonally expanded and to have lower generation probabilities than equally common non-associated chains. Several of the top co-occurrence clusters appeared to be linked to parvovirus B19, influenza, CMV and Epstein-Barr virus, according to a later analysis. According to a later analysis, TCR association rates differed among HLA loci, with DRB1 alleles showing the most associated TCRs and HLA-C alleles showing the fewest. Correlated functional status among segregating V segments might reflect linkage disequilibrium, but an unknown experimental factor could not be ruled out. A group of highly shared sequence variants was considered likely to be a technical artifact of the sequencing pipeline. The study gave a list of some 150 TCR beta chains associated with cytomegalovirus. Cytomegalovirus status was reported to be diagnosed by the classifier with high specificity and sensitivity in both the original and validation cohorts. Assigning TCR associations to individual alleles was difficult when HLA alleles, especially DR and DQ, strongly co-occurred. Because the 87-base-pair reads could not distinguish some IMGT-functional V segments, including TRBV6-2 and TRBV6-3, those segments were excluded. In a later analysis, most CMV-associated TCR beta chains were found to appear HLA-restricted, with HLA associations seemingly driven largely by CMV exposure. While some public TCRs were present in many individuals, most TCR sequences turned up only very rarely across donors. CMV serostatus was the only immune exposure information available for the cohort. In a later genetic analysis, fewer N-insertions in productive TCRs were reported among donors in an Asian-associated ancestry cluster than the approximately 710-donor mean. A further reported finding was that TCR beta sequences accurately predicted the HLA-A and HLA-B alleles for most subjects in the first cohort. In this cohort, only TCR beta chains were sequenced, and detectable features were limited by the absence of alpha or paired-chain data. Broadly in line with IMGT annotations, most TCR beta V segments showed up in productive rearrangements about 90% or about 30% of the time in an earlier analysis of some 590 of the donors. At a false discovery rate of 0.05, a later analysis linked fewer than 20,000 TCR beta sequences to specific HLA alleles. It was suggested by the authors that the approach could potentially be generalized to other disease states and immunological phenotypes. In vitro tests confirmed that a few of the cytomegalovirus-associated TCR beta chains recognize cytomegalovirus antigens. Because HLA typing was unavailable for some donors at each locus, only the typed subset was used in association tests. V-gene and J-gene trimming of TCR beta chains was associated with a missense DCLRE1C variant in a later genetic analysis, and the association was replicated in an independent cohort. Sequencing depth was assumed to be roughly uniform across donors in the presence/absence analyses, though that assumption may not hold. Roughly 15 rarely observed V segments, including chromosome 9 orphons, were excluded from the earlier analysis of just under 600 of the donors because counts were too low.

The protocol used for the library was the immunoSEQ multiplex PCR assay. For the multiplex PCR, a mixture combining 60 forward primers for TCR Vbeta segments and 13 reverse primers for TCR Jbeta segments was used. The CDR3 region of rearranged TCR beta genes was amplified from genomic DNA by a multiplex PCR assay. Amplified TCR beta libraries were sequenced as 87-base-pair reads on the Illumina HiSeq System. In the paper's pipeline: In a later analysis, tens of millions of unique TCR beta chains were counted across the approximately 670 repertoires, and roughly 11 million of these chains were shared by at least two donors. Raw reads were error-corrected and collapsed into unique sequences by a nearest-neighbor algorithm in which closely related sequences were merged to remove PCR and sequencing errors. Alignment of CDR3 sequences to IMGT reference sequences was used to assign V, D and J gene segments. For a sequence to be retained, a match of at least six nucleotides to both a V gene segment and a J gene segment was required. A rearrangement was called productive if the CDR3 had no stop codons and remained in frame with V and J, and every other rearrangement was called non-productive. CDR3 was defined according to IMGT convention as the region running from the second conserved V-encoded cysteine to the conserved J-encoded phenylalanine. The earlier analysis of roughly 590 of the donors excluded sequences that lacked an unambiguous match to a single V gene segment. In an earlier analysis of approximately 610 of the donors, V segments were called functional above 56.7% productive rearrangements and were called segregating when the between-donor standard deviation exceeded 5%. A statistical classification framework was developed to diagnose cytomegalovirus status using the catalog of TCR beta chain sequences. In a later analysis, TCR nucleotide sequences were compared against IMGT/GENE-DB human TR gene sequences so that V and J genes could be assigned. Using the TCRdist pipeline, a later analysis assigned CDR3 sequences along with most-parsimonious VDJ recombination scenarios. In a later analysis, each TCR beta chain was defined by its CDR3 amino acid sequence together with its V-gene family, and reads lacking a unique V-gene family were excluded. As a way to deal with suspected cross-contamination and a sequencing artifact, a later analysis dropped hundreds of nucleotide sequences that were highly shared and had low generation probability. In a later analysis, a clonal expansion index for each public chain was calculated from normalized within-repertoire ranks of inferred template counts. In a later analysis, generation probabilities were computed with a VDJ recombination model fitted to out-of-frame rearrangements, and the resulting probabilities were checked against IGoR. In a later analysis, hypergeometric tests were used to score TCR-TCR, TCR-HLA and TCR-CMV co-occurrence, with a repertoire-size bias correction applied to TCR pairs. To estimate false discovery rates, a later analysis permuted the HLA or CMV assignments 20 times. A later analysis grouped co-occurring TCRs with DBSCAN, adding TCRdist sequence similarity when clustering within HLA-allele-positive subsets. Repertoires with fewer than 30,000 or more than 120,000 public chains, plus five repertoires with anomalous nucleotide sharing, were excluded from co-occurrence clustering. The immuneACCESS repertoire file appears here via TCRdb, limited to in-frame rearrangements. These files lack a portion of the clones; in checked studies, under half of the deficit traces to unresolved V genes, and the cause of the others is not known. V, J and clone size derive from that table, while D and trimming were established from the DNA sequence. The sample records more than 150,000 clones, about 90% of which are singletons. About 0.21% of the sample is in the top ten clones.

The CDR3 sequence holds 16 residues, the cysteine and phenylalanine included. The retained sequence is limited to the CDR3, 48 bases, with the frame set at the first base. The V end gives up 4 bases and the J end 6 bases, leaving 10 bases in the junction not matched to a gene. Reading the germline V gene gives CDR1 SGHTA and CDR2 FQGNSA. The cohort consisted of some 670 healthy bone marrow donors. At the time of sampling, all cohort members were nominally healthy, though unrecorded immune exposures were likely present. The donor was CMV seronegative and was included in the group of a few hundred seronegative cohort members. Each donor provided a peripheral blood sample, and peripheral blood mononuclear cells were used for TCR beta sequencing. The Qiagen DNeasy Blood Extraction Kit was used to extract genomic DNA from the blood cell samples.

The sequence joins TRBV7-2 to TRBJ2-7; a stretch of 12 junction bases matches TRBD2. Material for sequencing was PBMCs. The TCR originated in a girl under three years old in good health and CMV-seronegative. This receptor carries the CDR3 CASSSASGRGGSEQYF. At the DNA level, the sequence is TGTGCCAGCAGCTCTGCTAGCGGGAGGGGAGGATCCGAGCAGTACTTC.